This T cell receptor (beta chain) was captured in a study of shared clonotypes between healthy human individuals. This clone was found once. Repertoires were generated with immunoSEQ multiplex PCR, while TCRdb's copy carries only in-frame clones and drops some. The sample has over 2,000,000 clones, around 93% seen once. This CDR3 spans 13 amino acids. V was pared by 6 bases and J by 9 bases, with 15 bases between. Germline CDR1 and CDR2: LNHDA and SQIVND (reference sequence). CD45RO-negative, CCR7-selected cells formed the naive CD8 fraction, which excluded terminally differentiated effector memory CD45RA+ cells.

This clonotype was sampled from a man aged 18 to 30 in good health. Some clones in this sample may be carry-over from other donors' samples. The chain links TRBV19 to TRBJ2-1, with a weak D call TRBD2 (6 bases). Sequencing input: naive CD8+ T cells from PBMCs. The CDR3 spells CASSLRQGGEQFF. The CDR3 nucleotides read TGTGCCAGTAGCCTCCGCCAGGGAGGTGAGCAGTTCTTC.